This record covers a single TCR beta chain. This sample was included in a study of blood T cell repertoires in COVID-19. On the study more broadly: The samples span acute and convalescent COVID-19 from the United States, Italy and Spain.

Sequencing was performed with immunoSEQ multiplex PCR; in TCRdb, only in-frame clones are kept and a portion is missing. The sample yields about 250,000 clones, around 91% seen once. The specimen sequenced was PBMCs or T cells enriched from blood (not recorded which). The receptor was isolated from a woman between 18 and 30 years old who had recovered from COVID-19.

Here the CDR3 reads CASSEWENSNQPQHF. The DNA of the CDR3 is TGTGCCAGCAGTGAATGGGAGAATAGCAATCAGCCCCAGCATTTT. The chain joins TRBV6-1 to TRBJ1-5, with D hard to call. CDR1 and CDR2 from the germline V gene are MNHNS and SASEGT. CDR3 length: 15 residues. Trimming cost V 2 bases and J 0 bases, with 8 bases left between them.